The text below deals with one TCR beta chain. Its matching antigen is unknown. Amplified TCR beta CDR3 regions derived from RNA transcripts. First-round RT-PCR targeting the TCR CDR3 was performed with the HTBI primer set. TCRdb fed the multiplex PCR reads into MiXCR, producing one record per CDR3 protein. The sample has 600,000 to 700,000 distinct CDR3 sequences, just under 45% seen once. The sample is drawn from a study of T cells in Graves' hyperthyroidism and ophthalmopathy. General study results and limits: Blood samples included most of the expanded thyroid clonotypes exceeding 0.001. The model forecast ophthalmopathy, anticipating it by a median around 6.5 months before onset.

Uncontrolled infection, other autoimmune disease, pregnancy or lactation led to exclusion. Germline V lookup: CDR1 LNHDA, CDR2 SQIVND (reference sequence). V lost 5 bases to trimming and J lost 3 bases; unmatched junction nucleotides: 10. The length of the CDR3 is 17 residues. The rearrangement uses TRBV19 and TRBJ2-2; 9 positions agree with TRBD1. The receptor's source is an adult man with Graves' disease, either hyperthyroidism or ophthalmopathy (not recorded which). Material for sequencing was peripheral blood or thyroid tissue (not recorded which). This CDR3 reads CASSRRRDRDHTGELFF. The CDR3 bases are TGTGCCAGTAGTCGCCGCCGGGACAGGGACCACACCGGGGAGCTGTTTTTT.